The 15 T cell receptor beta chains listed next were all sequenced from one sample in a study of blood T cells in healthy people across ages. For the second PCR, which ran for about 6 to 11 cycles, a sample-barcoded 5' primer and a J-beta primer mix were used. TCRdb redid the calling of the 5' RACE reads with MiXCR, one entry per CDR3 protein. The table shows 1.2 million to 1.5 million distinct CDR3 sequences, with 55% to 75% occurring only once. Sequences were obtained from blood. The origin of the receptors is a man between 18 and 35 years old in good health.

This clonotype was seen only a few times. The chain has TRBV4-1 and TRBJ2-3; TRBD2 agrees at 10 bases. With 0 bases clipped from V and 8 bases from J, the junction kept 11 bases outside the gene matches. The germline gives CDR1 MGHRA, CDR2 YSYEKL. The CDR3 runs to 17 residues. In DNA, the CDR3 is TGCGCCAGCAGCCAAGAAGGGGGGCTAGCGGGAGAGTTTACGCAGTATTTT. It codes for CASSQEGGLAGEFTQYF.

The chain combines TRBV5-1 with TRBJ2-5; 11 nucleotides line up with TRBD1. Germline trimming cut 4 bases from V and 5 bases from J; bases unmatched to any gene: 7. This CDR3 spans 15 amino acids. Germline CDR1 reads SGHRS; CDR2 reads YFSETQ. CDR3 protein: CASSPGQGVTETQYF. DNA of the CDR3: TGCGCCAGCAGCCCGGGACAGGGGGTGACGGAGACCCAGTACTTC.

The chain has TRBV2 and TRBJ2-1; D not certain. Germline lookup yields CDR1 SNHLY and CDR2 FYNNEI. This CDR3 is built from 12 residues. Trimming shortened V by 8 bases and J by 10 bases, and 15 bases separated the two germline ends. CDR3 amino acids: CASGQETYEQFF. Written as DNA, the CDR3 is TGTGCCAGCGGCCAGGAGACCTACGAGCAGTTCTTC.

On this clonotype itself: Its ends do not fully match the called genes, so a read error is possible. The rearrangement uses TRBV4-1 and TRBJ1-2; 7 bases are shared with TRBD1. Germline CDR1 reads MGHRA; CDR2 reads YSYEKL. The CDR3 runs 13 residues. The CDR3 DNA sequence: TGCGCCAGCAGTGCACAGGGGAACTATAGCTACACCTTC. This translates into CASSAQGNYSYTF.

The chain has TRBV4-3 and TRBJ2-2; D is unclear. Between the trimmed V and J ends, which lost 1 base and 2 bases, there was a span of 8 bases. The germline gives CDR1 LGHNA, CDR2 YSLEER. CDR3 length equals 15 residues. CDR3: CASSQGVRNTGELFF. CDR3 DNA: TGCGCCAGCAGCCAAGGGGTGCGTAACACCGGGGAGCTGTTTTTT.

This clonotype was seen repeatedly, ten times or more. CDR3 sequence: CSVGSGETQYF. In nucleotides, the CDR3 is TGCAGCGTTGGGAGTGGAGAGACCCAGTACTTC. The chain employs TRBV29-1 and TRBJ2-5; no reliable D call. Germline CDR1 reads SQVTM; CDR2 reads ANQGSEA. V lost 4 bases and J 4 bases, leaving 7 bases between the germline ends. The CDR3 sequence is 11 residues long.

J is TRBJ1-1 and V is TRBV7-9, with 9 nucleotides matching TRBD1. The CDR3 extends over 15 amino acids. CDR1 is SEHNR and CDR2 is FQNEAQ in the germline V gene (reference sequence). V gave up 5 bases and J gave up 3 bases; unmatched junction bases: 7. For the CDR3, the DNA is TGTGCCAGCAGCAGGGGGGACAGGGAATACACTGAAGCTTTCTTT. This translates into CASSRGDREYTEAFF.

This chain joins TRBV20-1 and TRBJ2-5; the match to TRBD2 covers 7 bases. The CDR3 is 13 residues long. Germline-derived CDR1 and CDR2 are DFQATT and SNEGSKA (reference sequence). Trimming at V came to 2 bases and at J to 4 bases, leaving 4 bases not matched to a gene. Here the CDR3 reads CSARSGAAETQYF. The CDR3 DNA reads as TGCAGTGCTAGAAGCGGGGCAGCAGAGACCCAGTACTTC.

This clonotype was picked up a small number of times. V usage is TRBV7-2 and J usage is TRBJ2-7; a possible D gene is TRBD2 (5 bases). V dropped 1 base and J dropped 5 bases, with 12 bases sitting between them. CDR1 and CDR2 (germline): SGHTA, FQGNSA. The CDR3 consists of 14 residues. DNA for the CDR3: TGTGCCAGCAGCTTAGAGAGGGCCTCGAACGAGCAGTACTTC. It is translated as CASSLERASNEQYF.

A few counts support this clonotype. The V call is TRBV6-5, the J call TRBJ2-7; D is unclear. The germline V gene encodes CDR1 MNHEY and CDR2 SVGAGI. CDR3 size: 12 residues. V gave up 8 bases and J gave up 1 base, with 9 bases separating them. CDR3 loop: CASYDGSYEQYF. The CDR3 DNA sequence: TGTGCCAGCTATGACGGGTCCTACGAGCAGTACTTC.

This clonotype has only one observation. The V call is TRBV2, the J call TRBJ2-1, with D possibly matching TRBD2 (5 bases). Germline assignment: CDR1 SNHLY and CDR2 FYNNEI. This CDR3 spans 18 amino acids. V was trimmed by 0 bases and J by 0 bases, leaving 15 bases between them. CDR3 DNA: TGTGCCAGCAGTGAAGCGCTAGCCTCCCAAAGCTCCTACAATGAGCAGTTCTTC. Protein sequence: CASSEALASQSSYNEQFF.

This clonotype came up once. The J gene is TRBJ2-1, the V gene TRBV24-1; 7 nucleotides match TRBD1. The germline CDR1 and CDR2 sequences are KGHDR and SFDVKD. The CDR3 consists of 16 residues. Trimming removed 3 bases from V and 8 bases from J; junction bases left unmatched: 12. The CDR3 region is CATSDPPGQIGDEQFF. The DNA of the CDR3 is TGTGCCACCAGTGATCCACCGGGACAGATCGGCGATGAGCAGTTCTTC.

V usage is TRBV7-2 and J usage is TRBJ2-4; TRBD2 matches at 8 bases. With V trimmed by 3 bases and J by 1 base, 5 bases remained unmatched. Germline CDR1 SGHTA, CDR2 FQGNSA. The CDR3 length is 16 residues. The chain's CDR3 is CASSFYSGAAKNIQYF. The CDR3 DNA reads as TGTGCCAGCAGCTTTTATAGCGGGGCGGCCAAAAACATTCAGTACTTC.

V and J are TRBV28 and TRBJ2-7; 9 nucleotides align to TRBD1. The ends lost 10 bases at V and 4 bases at J; junction bases unmatched: 8. Germline assignment: CDR1 MDHEN and CDR2 SYDVKM. CDR3 length: 13 amino acids. The CDR3 spells CAIWDREGYEQYF. The CDR3, as DNA: TGTGCCATTTGGGACAGGGAGGGGTACGAGCAGTACTTC.

CDR3 protein: CASSPTGWRGGRADTQYF. The CDR3 nucleotides read TGTGCCAGCAGCCCAACTGGATGGCGGGGGGGCCGCGCAGATACGCAGTATTTT. The gene calls are TRBV7-2 and TRBJ2-3; 9 nucleotides agree with TRBD2. This CDR3 region has 18 residues. V gave up 5 bases and J gave up 4 bases; unmatched junction bases: 16. Germline V gene data show CDR1 as SGHTA and CDR2 as FQGNSA.